Reported below is one TCR beta chain. With the 5' RACE reads reprocessed, TCRdb shows one record per CDR3 protein and no DNA. Recorded here are fewer than 400,000 distinct CDR3 sequences; the top ten clones represent under 6.5%. This entry comes from a study of T cells expressing NK-cell markers. Study summary: Underlying the TCR beta repertoires were sorted CD3+CD56+NKG2C+, CD3+CD56+NKG2C- and CD3+CD56-NKG2C+ T cells.

This CDR3 spans 13 amino acids. Germline lookup yields CDR1 SQVTM and CDR2 ANQGSEA. Sequencing was performed on blood T cells: a sorted CD56 or NKG2C T cell subset, CD4+ or CD8+ T cells, or bulk PBMC T cells (not recorded which). The chain is built from TRBV29-1 and TRBJ2-1; lacking DNA, the TRBD1 call made by TCRdb goes unchecked. The receptor's source is a man between 18 and 69 years old in good health. The CDR3 region is CSVAPGQGGEQFF.